These T cell receptor beta chains were read from a single sample in a study of cytomegalovirus exposure and HLA in healthy donors. The method was immunoSEQ multiplex PCR; TCRdb's version includes in-frame clones alone and lacks a portion of them. The sample lists over 150,000 clones, 60% to 80% seen once, with 1.6% in the top ten. The sample was PBMCs. These receptors were collected from a woman aged 18-30 years in good health and CMV-seronegative. Both conserved end residues are part of each CDR3. A D gene is named only where the DNA matches it firmly. The size field is filled for only some rows; it gives once, few, many or a size class.

V	J	length	D	size	DNA	CDR3
TRBV11-2	TRBJ1-2	14	TRBD1	-	TGTGCCAGCAGCTTGGACAGGGCTAACTATGGCTACACCTTC	CASSLDRANYGYTF
TRBV28	TRBJ2-5	12	-	few	TGTGCCAGCAGTATGTCAGGAGGGACCCAGTACTTC	CASSMSGGTQYF
TRBV18	TRBJ2-5	13	-	-	TGTGCCAGCTCACCACCAGGAGGGGAGACCCAGTACTTC	CASSPPGGETQYF
TRBV19	TRBJ1-1	13	-	few	TGTGCCAGTAGTGGACAGACTTCCACTGAAGCTTTCTTT	CASSGQTSTEAFF
TRBV29-1	TRBJ1-2	13	TRBD1	few	TGCAGCGCCGGACAGGCGAGAGACTATGGCTACACCTTC	CSAGQARDYGYTF
TRBV12-5	TRBJ2-1	15	TRBD2	-	TGTGCTAGTGGTTTAGGGACTAGCGGGAGGGATGAGCAGTTCTTC	CASGLGTSGRDEQFF
TRBV4-2	TRBJ2-3	15	TRBD2	-	TGTGCCAGCAGCCTGACTAGCGACGGAACAGATACGCAGTATTTT	CASSLTSDGTDTQYF
TRBV30	TRBJ2-1	14	-	once	TGTGCCTGGAGTGTAGGGTATTTGCGGGGTGAGCAGTTCTTC	CAWSVGYLRGEQFF
TRBV6-5	TRBJ1-2	13	-	-	TGTGCCAGCAGTTACAGGGGCAGGGATGGCTACACCTTC	CASSYRGRDGYTF
TRBV4-3	TRBJ1-4	13	-	-	TGCGCCAGCAGCGGAGGGACTAATGAAAAACTGTTTTTT	CASSGGTNEKLFF
TRBV11-2	TRBJ1-3	14	-	-	TGTGCCAGCAGCACGCAGGGGTCAGGAAACACCATATATTTT	CASSTQGSGNTIYF
TRBV6-6	TRBJ1-4	15	TRBD1	-	TGTGCCAGCAGTTACGGGGACAGAACTAATGAAAAACTGTTTTTT	CASSYGDRTNEKLFF
TRBV5-4	TRBJ2-5	12	-	-	TGTGCCAGCAGCTCCCTCTTGGAGACCCAGTACTTC	CASSSLLETQYF
TRBV5-1	TRBJ1-2	13	-	-	TGCGCCAGCAGCGCCCAGGGGAACTATGGCTACACCTTC	CASSAQGNYGYTF
TRBV5-8	TRBJ2-2	14	TRBD1	-	TGTGCCAGCCGCAACTCAGGGGGTACCGGGGAGCTGTTTTTT	CASRNSGGTGELFF
TRBV14	TRBJ1-5	15	TRBD1	few	TGTGCCAGCAGCCAAGGGACAGGGGGGAATCAGCCCCAGCATTTT	CASSQGTGGNQPQHF
TRBV28	TRBJ2-7	12	-	-	TGTGCCAGCCGCCACTCCGCCTACGAGCAGTACTTC	CASRHSAYEQYF